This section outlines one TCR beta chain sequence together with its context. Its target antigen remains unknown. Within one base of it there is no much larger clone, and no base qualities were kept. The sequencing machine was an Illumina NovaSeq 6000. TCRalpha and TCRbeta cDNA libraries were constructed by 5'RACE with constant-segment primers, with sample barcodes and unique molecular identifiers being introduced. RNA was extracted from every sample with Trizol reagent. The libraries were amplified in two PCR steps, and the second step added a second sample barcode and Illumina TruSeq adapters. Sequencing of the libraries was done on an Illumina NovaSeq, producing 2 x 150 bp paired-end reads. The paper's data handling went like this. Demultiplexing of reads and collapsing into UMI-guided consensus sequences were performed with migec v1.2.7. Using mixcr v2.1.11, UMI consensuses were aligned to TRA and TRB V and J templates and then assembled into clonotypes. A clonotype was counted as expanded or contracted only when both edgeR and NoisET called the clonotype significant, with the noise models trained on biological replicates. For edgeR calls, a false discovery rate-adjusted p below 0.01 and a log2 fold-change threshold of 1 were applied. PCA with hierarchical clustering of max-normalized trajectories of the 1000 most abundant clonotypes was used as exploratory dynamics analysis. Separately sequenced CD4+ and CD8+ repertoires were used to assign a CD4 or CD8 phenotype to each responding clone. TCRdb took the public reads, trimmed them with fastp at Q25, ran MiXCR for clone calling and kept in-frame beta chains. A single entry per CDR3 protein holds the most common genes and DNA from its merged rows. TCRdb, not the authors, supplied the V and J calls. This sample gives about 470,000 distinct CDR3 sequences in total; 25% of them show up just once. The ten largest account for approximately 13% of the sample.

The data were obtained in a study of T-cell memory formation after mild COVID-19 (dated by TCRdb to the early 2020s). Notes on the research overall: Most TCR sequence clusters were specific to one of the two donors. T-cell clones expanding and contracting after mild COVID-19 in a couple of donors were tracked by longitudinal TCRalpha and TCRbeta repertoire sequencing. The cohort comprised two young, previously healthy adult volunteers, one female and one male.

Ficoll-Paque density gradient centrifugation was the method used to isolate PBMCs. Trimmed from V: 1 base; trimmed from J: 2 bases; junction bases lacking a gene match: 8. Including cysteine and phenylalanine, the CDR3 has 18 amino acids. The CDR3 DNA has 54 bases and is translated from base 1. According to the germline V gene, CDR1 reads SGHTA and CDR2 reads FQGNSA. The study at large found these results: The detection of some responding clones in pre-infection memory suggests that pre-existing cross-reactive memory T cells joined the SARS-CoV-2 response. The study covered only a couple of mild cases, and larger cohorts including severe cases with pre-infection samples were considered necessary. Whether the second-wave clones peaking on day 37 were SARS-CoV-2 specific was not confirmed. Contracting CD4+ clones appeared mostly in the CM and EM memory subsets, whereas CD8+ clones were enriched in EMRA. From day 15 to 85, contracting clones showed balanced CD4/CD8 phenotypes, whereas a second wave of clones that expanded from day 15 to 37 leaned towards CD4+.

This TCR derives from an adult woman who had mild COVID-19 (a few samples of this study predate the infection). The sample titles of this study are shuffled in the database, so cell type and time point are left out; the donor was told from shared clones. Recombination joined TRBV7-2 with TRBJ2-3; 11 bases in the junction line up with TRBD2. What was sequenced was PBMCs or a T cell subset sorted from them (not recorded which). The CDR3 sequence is CASSLDGASGGPTDTQYF. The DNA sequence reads TGTGCCAGCAGCTTAGATGGGGCTAGCGGGGGGCCCACAGATACGCAGTATTTT. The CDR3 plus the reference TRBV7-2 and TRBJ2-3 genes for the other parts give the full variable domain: GAGVSQSPSNKVTEKGKDVELRCDPISGHTALYWYRQSLGQGLEFLIYFQGNSAPDKSGLPSDRFSAERTGGSVSTLTIQRTQQEDSAVYLCASSLDGASGGPTDTQYFGPGTRLTVL.